This T cell receptor (beta chain) was captured in a study of shared clonotypes between healthy human individuals (dated by TCRdb to about 2020). As for the study more broadly: A couple of women and a few men aged 18 to 49 years were included in the cohort. Each donor's leukapheresis produced roughly between roughly 0.9 and 9 billion PBMCs. For each donor, CD4 naive and CD4 memory were each given three plates, CD8 naive was given two plates, and CD8 memory was given one plate. To increase sequencing depth and limit assay-specific biases, TCR repertoire library preparation and sequencing were carried out by different laboratories using diverse techniques. Blood TCR repertoires of roughly five healthy adults were deeply sequenced to estimate repertoire size and the extent of clonotype sharing between individuals.

The paper's findings and limits, for the study overall: The small number of donors limited the genetic and exposure-history diversity represented. Based on pairwise subsampling, the degree of clonotype sharing among donors was expected to be affected by sequencing depth. Compared with non-shared clonotypes, the clonotypes found in all four sorted-subset donors had higher generation probabilities. Larger estimated clonotype richness was generally found for naive subsets than for memory subsets. Sampling was limited to blood, and TCR repertoires in tissue likely differ from TCR repertoires in blood. Even with the large sequencing depth, rarefaction of the sorted-subset datasets indicated that sequencing was incomplete. Approximately 5% of naive CD4, roughly 3.6% of naive CD8, 2% to 2.5% of memory CD4, and 0.4% of memory CD8 clonotypes were shared across four donors.

The donors were healthy, HIV-negative adults with no recently reported acute infections or vaccinations. All donors were Caucasian adults living in Nashville, Tennessee, USA. CD4+ T cells were enriched by magnetic negative selection; naive cells were then positively selected on CD45RA, and the negative fraction formed the memory subset. After blood collection by leukapheresis, PBMCs were isolated using Ficoll-Histopaque density gradient centrifugation and then cryopreserved in the vapor phase of liquid nitrogen. Analytical flow cytometry was used to check the purity and quantity of each magnetically sorted T cell population. Genomic DNA was isolated from each sorted fraction and quantified by UV absorbance on a Nanodrop 2000c. Using the deep immunoSEQ assay, multiplex PCR amplified TCR CDR3 regions from genomic DNA. For each cell subset, the extracted genomic DNA was distributed evenly across all wells of several immunoSEQ 96-well plates, and each plate served as one replicate. For sorted subsets, around 0.2 ug genomic DNA, equal to tens of thousands of T cell genomes, was loaded into each replicate PCR. Purified libraries were quantified with a Qubit 3.0 fluorometer, sized on a Bioanalyzer 2100, and re-quantified with the KAPA Library Quantification kit. Every immunoSEQ 96-well plate was sequenced on a separate single-read 150-cycle Illumina NextSeq 550 flow cell. On the authors' methods: Because the immunoSEQ output included only junctional sequences and no quality scores, the filtering could not be the same as the filtering used for full-length reads. To assign V/J genes and CDR3, sequences were annotated using PyIR, a Python wrapper for IgBLAST v1.9, with IMGT germline references. Reads were filtered out if the reads had weak V/J assignments (E-value above 1e-6), no CDR3, stop codons, out-of-frame junctions, or ambiguous translated residues. V3J clonotypes were defined by identical inferred V gene, J gene, and CDR3 amino acid sequence. Percentage overlap between repertoires was calculated by dividing the number of shared unique clonotypes by the size of the smaller repertoire. Richness of each repertoire was evaluated using RTK rarefaction, the Chao1 estimator, and Recon v2.1 estimates of unobserved clonotypes. For all TCRbeta clonotypes obtained by the gDNA method from four donors, generation probabilities were computed with OLGA. The immuneACCESS repertoire file appears here via TCRdb, limited to in-frame rearrangements. These files lack a portion of the clones; in checked studies, under half of the deficit traces to unresolved V genes, and the cause of the others is not known. That table is the source of V, J and clone size, and D and trimming were worked out from the DNA. This sample has more than 2 million clones in its table, and 90% to 95% of those were observed once. The ten largest clones take up 0.1% to 0.15% of the sample.

Concerning this clone: It lacks a known antigen. Per-base quality was not reported, and no clone a single base away is much larger than it.

The CDR3 measures 11 amino acids from cysteine to phenylalanine. Here the CDR3 DNA is all that survives: 33 bases in frame from base 1. Deletion took 2 bases off V and 6 bases off J, with a span of 4 bases between the germline ends. From a lookup of the germline V gene, CDR1 and CDR2 are SGHRS and YFSETQ. The sequencing input was naive CD4+ T cells sorted from blood. This sample's cell subset or site label indicates: CD45RA+ positively selected. The sequence was obtained from a man between 18 and 35 years old in good health. The V and J segments used are TRBV5-1 and TRBJ2-3, with an unclear D gene assignment. CDR3 reads: CASSFQDTQYF. The sequence in DNA is TGCGCCAGCAGCTTTCAGGATACGCAGTATTTT. Reference TRBV5-1 and TRBJ2-3 genes cover what lies past the CDR3, so the full variable domain is KAGVTQTPRYLIKTRGQQVTLSCSPISGHRSVSWYQQTPGQGLQFLFEYFSETQRNKGNFPGRFSGRQFSNSRSEMNVSTLELGDSALYLCASSFQDTQYFGPGTRLTVL.